Below, 20 T cell receptor beta chains from the same sample are listed, as sequenced in a study of Graves' ophthalmopathy and Graves' hyperthyroidism. RNA served as the template for amplifying TCR beta CDR3 regions. A first-round RT-PCR used HTBI primers, followed by a second-round multiplex PCR. TCRdb reanalysed the multiplex PCR reads using MiXCR and keeps one entry per CDR3 protein. The data show roughly 500,000 distinct CDR3 sequences, approximately 15% seen once. Sequencing was performed on blood. The source of these receptors is a woman aged 25 to 45 with Graves' ophthalmopathy.

There are many counts of this clonotype. The chain combines TRBV11-2 with TRBJ2-5; possible D gene TRBD2, 5 bases. In germline, CDR1 is SGHAT, CDR2 FQNNGV. The CDR3 runs to 15 residues. V was clipped by 4 bases and J by 5 bases, with 17 bases between them. The CDR3 region is CASSSEFGGEETQYF. CDR3 coding DNA: TGTGCCAGCAGCTCAGAGTTTGGAGGAGAGGAGACCCAGTACTTC. The entire variable domain, with the rest obtained from reference TRBV11-2 and TRBJ2-5, is as follows: EAGVAQSPRYKIIEKRQSVAFWCNPISGHATLYWYQQILGQGPKLLIQFQNNGVVDDSQLPKDRFSAERLKGVDSTLKIQPAKLEDSAVYLCASSSEFGGEETQYFGPGTRLLVL.

This clonotype showed up many times. V is TRBV11-1 and J is TRBJ2-7, with 14 bases fitting TRBD2. After removal of 5 bases from V and 3 bases from J, the junction contained 6 bases not matched to a gene. There are 16 residues in the CDR3. Germline values: CDR1 SGHAT, CDR2 FQDESV (reference sequence). CDR3 sequence (DNA): TGTGCCAGCAGCCCGGGACTAGCGGGGGAACGCTACGAGCAGTACTTC. It specifies CASSPGLAGERYEQYF.

Regarding this clonotype: This may be a read error, as it is one base from a much larger clone. The rearrangement uses TRBV27 and TRBJ2-5; possible D gene TRBD2, 6 bases. Trimming cost V 7 bases and J 13 bases, with 16 bases left between them. This CDR3 has 11 residues. Germline lookup yields CDR1 MNHEY and CDR2 SMNVEV (reference sequence). CDR3 sequence: CASTPRGIWYF. The CDR3, as DNA: TGTGCCAGCACCCCACGGGGGATCTGGTACTTC.

In this sample, this clonotype turned up many times. The V and J genes are TRBV28 and TRBJ1-1; the D gene is possibly TRBD1 (5 bases). The CDR3 sequence is 13 residues long. CDR1 and CDR2 from the germline V gene are MDHEN and SYDVKM. V was cut by 11 bases and J by 4 bases, with 17 bases left in between. As DNA, the CDR3 is TGTGCCGGACAACCAGGGCATGCCACTGAAGCTTTCTTT. This codes for CAGQPGHATEAFF.

This rearrangement joins TRBV5-4 to TRBJ1-2, with no clear D. The CDR3 extends over 15 amino acids. The germline V gene encodes CDR1 SGHNT and CDR2 YYREEE (reference sequence). The ends were cut back, 1 base at V and 0 bases at J, with 10 bases in the middle. The CDR3 DNA reads TGTGCCAGCAGCTTGTCTGCCGGAGCTAACTATGGCTACACCTTC. Its translation: CASSLSAGANYGYTF.

V is TRBV18 and J is TRBJ1-5; perhaps TRBD1 as D (5 bases). The V end was cut by 3 bases, the J end by 2 bases, with 11 bases between. The CDR3 is made up of 15 amino acids. Germline V gene sequence: CDR1 KGHSH, CDR2 LQKENI. CDR3 sequence reads: CASSPTEGGNQPQHF. The CDR3 DNA is TGTGCCAGCTCACCGACAGAGGGAGGCAATCAGCCCCAGCATTTT.

This clonotype was recorded at least ten times. The chain has TRBV6-4 and TRBJ2-7; maybe TRBD1 (6 bases). The V and J ends lost 10 bases and 0 bases respectively, with 13 bases between them. CDR1 is MRHNA and CDR2 is SNTAGT in the germline V gene. This CDR3 contains 13 residues. The CDR3, as DNA: TGTGCCACCTATTCGGACAGCTCCTACGAGCAGTACTTC. Translated: CATYSDSSYEQYF.

There are a few counts of this clonotype. V and J are TRBV5-1 and TRBJ2-4, with 12 nucleotides matching TRBD2. J was trimmed by 0 bases and V by 0 bases; bases with no gene match: 4. Germline V gene data show CDR1 as SGHRS and CDR2 as YFSETQ. The CDR3 is 18 residues long. DNA for the CDR3: TGCGCCAGCAGCTTGGAACTAGCGGGAGGATTAGCCAAAAACATTCAGTACTTC. Translating it yields CASSLELAGGLAKNIQYF.

This chain joins TRBV20-1 and TRBJ1-1, with no clear D. V was pared by 6 bases and J by 5 bases, with 10 bases between. Germline values: CDR1 DFQATT, CDR2 SNEGSKA (reference sequence). The CDR3 totals 11 residues. CDR3 in DNA: TGCAGTGCGCGCCCTCGGACTGAAGCTTTCTTT. Translating gives CSARPRTEAFF.

This clonotype was counted ten times or more. V usage is TRBV2 and J usage is TRBJ1-5; 11 bases are shared with TRBD1. Per germline, CDR1 SNHLY and CDR2 FYNNEI. V lost 6 bases and J lost 6; bases outside the gene matches: 7. This CDR3 comprises 15 residues. The DNA of the CDR3 is TGTGCCAGCAGACCAGGACAGGGGGCCTCTCAGCCCCAGCATTTT. Its translation: CASRPGQGASQPQHF.

The chain joins TRBV12-3 or TRBV12-4 to TRBJ2-7; D is unresolved. The ends were cut back, 3 bases at V and 2 bases at J, with 8 bases in the middle. The CDR3 is made up of 13 amino acids. The CDR3 spells CASSLNWAYEQYF. In nucleotides, the CDR3 is TGTGCCAGCAGTTTGAATTGGGCCTACGAGCAGTACTTC.

As concerns this clonotype: This may be a read error, as it is one base from a much larger clone. The CDR3 loop is CASSLFRKGGQACF. In DNA form, the CDR3 reads TGTGCCAGCAGCTTATTCCGGAAAGGGGGACAAGCTTGCTTT. The chain links TRBV7-6 to TRBJ1-1; a weak D match, TRBD1 (6 bases). The germline V gene encodes CDR1 SGHVS and CDR2 FNYEAQ. The CDR3 spans 14 residues.

The rearrangement uses TRBV29-1 and TRBJ2-2, with 9 bases matching TRBD2. CDR1 and CDR2 (germline): SQVTM, ANQGSEA. The CDR3 spans 14 residues. The V gene end was trimmed by 7 bases and the J gene end by 7 bases; junction bases not matched to a gene: 10. CDR3 in DNA: TGCAGCGCCGAGGGACTAGCCGATGTCGGGGAGCTGTTTTTT. Translated: CSAEGLADVGELFF.

Ten or more counts support this clonotype. The rearrangement links TRBV28 to TRBJ2-7; weak D call: TRBD2 (5 bases). Germline V CDR1 and CDR2: MDHEN, SYDVKM. V was shortened by 8 bases and J by 2 bases, with 13 bases between the two germline ends. CDR3 length: 13 residues. CDR3 sequence reads: CASASLPTYEQYF. The CDR3 nucleotides are TGTGCCAGCGCTAGCCTGCCTACCTACGAGCAGTACTTC.

This clonotype was counted ten times or more. The rearrangement joins TRBV9 to TRBJ2-7, with a tentative D call TRBD2 (5 bases). V was cut by 0 bases and J by 0 bases, with 10 bases left in between. The CDR3 is 15 amino acids. Germline assignment: CDR1 SGDLS and CDR2 YYNGEE. CDR3 amino acids: CASSVDPGSSYEQYF. Written as DNA, the CDR3 is TGTGCCAGCAGCGTAGATCCGGGAAGCTCCTACGAGCAGTACTTC.

Ten or more counts support this clonotype. The chain joins TRBV10-3 to TRBJ1-2, with 10 nucleotides matching TRBD1. This CDR3 is built from 13 residues. The V and J ends lost 9 bases and 2 bases, in that order; junction bases with no gene match: 3. Germline V gene lookup returns CDR1 ENHRY and CDR2 SYGVKD. The CDR3 region is CAMRDRGNYGYTF. Here the CDR3 DNA reads TGTGCCATGCGGGACAGGGGAAACTATGGCTACACCTTC.

This clonotype has a count of ten or more. V usage is TRBV18 and J usage is TRBJ1-1; TRBD1 matches 7 bases. CDR3 size: 15 residues. Per the germline V gene, CDR1 is KGHSH and CDR2 is LQKENI. The V segment lost 3 bases and the J segment 3 bases; nucleotides outside the gene matches: 7. DNA for the CDR3: TGTGCCAGCTCACCTTTGACAGGGTCTTACACTGAAGCTTTCTTT. Protein: CASSPLTGSYTEAFF.

The chain is built from TRBV30 and TRBJ1-1, with D possibly being TRBD1 (6 bases). The CDR3 is 13 amino acids. Germline V gene sequence: CDR1 GTSNPN, CDR2 SVGIG (reference sequence). Trimming took 5 bases from V and 3 from J, leaving 13 bases between them. The CDR3 loop reads CAWRRTVDTEAFF. CDR3 nucleotides: TGTGCCTGGCGAAGGACAGTAGACACTGAAGCTTTCTTT.

This clonotype was seen many times. The chain couples TRBV6-1 to TRBJ1-1; a weak D match, TRBD1 (5 bases). The CDR3 contains 14 residues. From germline, CDR1 is MNHNS and CDR2 SASEGT. V was cut by 8 bases and J by 4 bases, with 17 bases left in between. The CDR3 spells CASWPRGWSTEAFF. CDR3 nucleotides: TGTGCCAGCTGGCCTCGGGGGTGGAGCACTGAAGCTTTCTTT.

This clonotype was counted ten times or more. The chain employs TRBV5-1 and TRBJ2-7; 7 nucleotides align to TRBD1. The trim removed 3 bases at V and 4 bases at J, leaving 13 bases unmatched. Germline V gene sequence: CDR1 SGHRS, CDR2 YFSETQ. The CDR3 has 16 amino acids. The CDR3 is CASSSLTADRVYEQYF. CDR3 bases: TGCGCCAGCAGCTCTTTGACCGCCGACAGGGTATACGAGCAGTACTTC.